These 26 T cell receptor beta chains came from one sample sequenced in a study of shared clonotypes between healthy human individuals. The method was immunoSEQ multiplex PCR; TCRdb's version includes in-frame clones alone and lacks a portion of them. The sample consists of around 2.1 million clones, 85% to 95% of them appearing once. Terminally differentiated effector memory CD45RA+ cells were excluded from the naive CD8 cells, which were CD45RO-negative and positively selected for CCR7. The sequencing input was naive CD8+ T cells from PBMCs. These receptors all come from a man aged 18 to 30 in good health. Some clones in this sample may be carry-over from other donors' samples.

The rearrangement links TRBV2 to TRBJ2-7; D is undetermined. The V end lost 1 base, the J end lost 3 bases, and 7 bases lay between the germline ends. The CDR3 extends over 13 amino acids. Germline CDR1 is SNHLY and CDR2 is FYNNEI. CDR3 sequence (DNA): TGTGCCAGCAGTGAAGGGTCTGTCTACGAGCAGTACTTC. The encoded protein is CASSEGSVYEQYF.

The chain recombines TRBV10-3 with TRBJ1-1; TRBD1 matches at 8 bases. Germline V CDR1 and CDR2: ENHRY, SYGVKD. The CDR3 is 14 residues long. Germline trimming cut 7 bases from V and 1 base from J; bases unmatched to any gene: 5. CDR3 loop: CAINSDRENTEAFF. The CDR3 region has the DNA TGTGCCATCAACTCGGACAGGGAGAACACTGAAGCTTTCTTT.

Concerning this clone: This sample includes further DNA sequences coding for the same CDR3. This sequence joins TRBV7-8 and TRBJ2-7; 10 positions match TRBD2. Trimming took 1 base from V and 3 from J; bases not matched to a gene: 6. The CDR3 covers 16 residues. The germline CDR1 and CDR2 sequences are SGHVS and FQNEAQ. The CDR3 DNA reads as TGTGCCAGCAGCTTAGGGCTAGCGGGAGCCGGCTACGAGCAGTACTTC. Its protein is CASSLGLAGAGYEQYF.

This clone was found once. This chain joins TRBV2 and TRBJ2-5, with D possibly TRBD1 on 6 matching bases. Germline-derived CDR1 and CDR2 are SNHLY and FYNNEI. The CDR3 extends over 14 amino acids. V was shortened by 2 bases and J by 11 bases, with 18 bases between the two germline ends. CDR3 nucleotide sequence: TGTGCCAGCAGTGAAAAACCCCGACAGGCCGGGCAGTACTTC. This sequence encodes CASSEKPRQAGQYF.

This CDR3 is CASSLTWGQAFGELFF. The CDR3, as DNA: TGCGCCAGCAGCTTGACTTGGGGACAGGCCTTCGGGGAGCTGTTTTTT. V gene TRBV5-1 combines with J gene TRBJ2-2; TRBD1 agrees at 8 bases. This CDR3 has 16 residues. Germline V CDR1 and CDR2: SGHRS, YFSETQ. V lost 1 base to trimming and J lost 7 bases; unmatched junction nucleotides: 9. Supplemented by reference TRBV5-1 and TRBJ2-2, the full variable domain reads KAGVTQTPRYLIKTRGQQVTLSCSPISGHRSVSWYQQTPGQGLQFLFEYFSETQRNKGNFPGRFSGRQFSNSRSEMNVSTLELGDSALYLCASSLTWGQAFGELFFGEGSRLTVL.

A single count supports this clone. The chain links TRBV6-5 to TRBJ2-7, with D hard to call. CDR3 length: 13 residues. The germline V gene has CDR1 MNHEY and CDR2 SVGAGI. Trimming removed 0 bases at V and 5 bases at J, with 8 bases between. In DNA, the CDR3 is TGTGCCAGCAGTTACTCGATTGTCGACGAGCAGTACTTC. This encodes CASSYSIVDEQYF.

The rearrangement uses TRBV9 and TRBJ2-3; TRBD2 might be the D (5 bases). The V gene's germline CDR1 is SGDLS and CDR2 YYNGEE. CDR3 size: 16 residues. Trimming left V 1 base short and J 0 bases short, with 12 bases between. The CDR3 sequence is CASSVISSPSTDTQYF. CDR3 coding DNA: TGTGCCAGCAGCGTAATATCTAGCCCTAGCACAGATACGCAGTATTTT. The whole variable domain, filled in from reference TRBV9 and TRBJ2-3, reads DSGVTQTPKHLITATGQRVTLRCSPRSGDLSVYWYQQSLDQGLQFLIQYYNGEERAKGNILERFSAQQFPDLHSELNLSSLELGDSALYFCASSVISSPSTDTQYFGPGTRLTVL.

This chain joins TRBV11-2 and TRBJ2-3; D perhaps matches TRBD1 (5 bases). Between the trimmed V and J ends, which lost 5 bases and 4 bases, there was a span of 13 bases. The CDR3 sequence is 14 residues long. Germline V gene sequence: CDR1 SGHAT, CDR2 FQNNGV. The CDR3 loop is CASSREGVPDTQYF. CDR3 nucleotides: TGTGCCAGCAGCAGAGAAGGGGTGCCAGATACGCAGTATTTT.

To note about this clone: Just one base apart from a much larger clone, this may be a read error. Within the sample, other DNA sequences also encode this same CDR3. The chain couples TRBV5-6 to TRBJ1-1; D perhaps matches TRBD1 (5 bases). V lost 2 bases to trimming and J lost 1 base, with 6 bases between them. CDR1 is SGHDT, CDR2 YYEEEE, per germline. The CDR3 contains 13 residues. The CDR3 DNA reads TGTGCCAGCAGCTTCGGGGGGAACACTGAAGCTTTCTTT. Protein sequence: CASSFGGNTEAFF. Variable domain in full (rest from reference TRBV5-6 and TRBJ1-1): DAGVTQSPTHLIKTRGQQVTLRCSPKSGHDTVSWYQQALGQGPQFIFQYYEEEERQRGNFPDRFSGHQFPNYSSELNVNALLLGDSALYLCASSFGGNTEAFFGQGTRLTVV.

The chain employs TRBV29-1 and TRBJ2-7, with 7 bases fitting TRBD1. J gave up 7 bases and V 3 bases, and 6 bases lay outside the gene matches. This CDR3 has 12 amino acids. CDR1 and CDR2 (germline): SQVTM, ANQGSEA. This CDR3 reads CSVDDREREQYF. CDR3 coding DNA: TGCAGCGTTGATGACAGGGAGCGAGAGCAGTACTTC.

This chain joins TRBV6-5 and TRBJ2-7; TRBD2 matches at 7 bases. Germline V gives CDR1 MNHEY, CDR2 SVGAGI. The CDR3 has 14 amino acids. The J segment lost 1 base and the V segment lost 1 base, leaving 1 base of the junction unmatched. The CDR3 sequence is CASSYFGGSYEQYF. The DNA for the CDR3 is TGTGCCAGCAGTTACTTCGGGGGGTCCTACGAGCAGTACTTC.

This chain joins TRBV6-4 and TRBJ2-5, with D maybe TRBD2 (5 bases). The CDR3 is 14 residues long. CDR1 is MRHNA and CDR2 is SNTAGT in the germline V gene. Between the trimmed V and J ends, which lost 6 bases and 5 bases, there was a span of 16 bases. This CDR3 is CASSHRRRRETQYF. The CDR3 DNA sequence: TGTGCCAGCAGCCATCGACGGAGGCGGGAGACCCAGTACTTC.

This clone was counted once. V usage is TRBV2 and J usage is TRBJ1-4; 9 bases fit TRBD1. The CDR3 covers 14 residues. Germline CDR1 reads SNHLY; CDR2 reads FYNNEI. V lost 7 bases to trimming and J lost 5 bases; unmatched junction nucleotides: 5. The CDR3 reads CASKRQGGNEKLFF. CDR3 nucleotides: TGTGCCAGCAAAAGACAGGGGGGAAATGAAAAACTGTTTTTT.

The count of this clone is one. V and J are TRBV9 and TRBJ1-5; D might be TRBD1 (5 bases). The CDR3 extends over 14 amino acids. V dropped 0 bases and J dropped 7 bases, with 11 bases sitting between them. The germline gives CDR1 SGDLS, CDR2 YYNGEE. The CDR3 loop is CASSVGGAQQPQHF. The CDR3 nucleotides are TGTGCCAGCAGCGTAGGCGGGGCCCAACAGCCCCAGCATTTT.

The rearrangement joins TRBV15 to TRBJ2-7, with unresolved D. Between the trimmed V and J ends, which lost 0 bases and 7 bases, there was a span of 7 bases. CDR3 length: 12 amino acids. CDR1 and CDR2 from the germline V gene are LNHNV and YYDKDF (reference sequence). The DNA for the CDR3 is TGTGCCACCAGCAGAGATCTGTGGGAGCAGTACTTC. This encodes CATSRDLWEQYF.

Remarks on this clone: Other DNA sequences in the same sample also yield this CDR3. The CDR3 sequence is CASSLSGNQPQHF. The DNA of the CDR3 is TGTGCCAGCAGTTTATCAGGTAATCAGCCCCAGCATTTT. The V and J genes are TRBV27 and TRBJ1-5, with no clear D. The germline V gene encodes CDR1 MNHEY and CDR2 SMNVEV (reference sequence). This CDR3 has 13 residues. V lost 0 bases and J 4 bases, leaving 4 bases between the germline ends.

The V and J genes are TRBV27 and TRBJ2-1; 12 nucleotides agree with TRBD2. The V gene's germline CDR1 is MNHEY and CDR2 SMNVEV (reference sequence). This CDR3 region has 16 residues. The V segment lost 5 bases and the J segment 8 bases; nucleotides outside the gene matches: 10. The CDR3, as DNA: TGTGCCAGCAGTCCGGGGGTGCGACTAGCGGGAGATGAGCAGTTCTTC. Its translation: CASSPGVRLAGDEQFF.

The chain uses TRBV29-1 and TRBJ2-1, with 9 bases that match TRBD2. Germline values: CDR1 SQVTM, CDR2 ANQGSEA. This CDR3 contains 13 residues. The V and J ends lost 7 bases and 7 bases, in that order; junction bases with no gene match: 8. CDR3 in DNA: TGCAGCGGGGATAGCGGGAGTGGGAATGAGCAGTTCTTC. It is translated as CSGDSGSGNEQFF.

This clone was detected once. V is TRBV7-8 and J is TRBJ1-2, with 7 bases that match TRBD1. Germline V gives CDR1 SGHVS, CDR2 FQNEAQ. The V gene end was trimmed by 5 bases and the J gene end by 0 bases; junction bases not matched to a gene: 3. This CDR3 has 14 amino acids. The CDR3 bases are TGTGCCAGCAGCCCTGGGACAGCTAACTATGGCTACACCTTC. It yields the protein CASSPGTANYGYTF.

There are a few counts of this clone. In the same sample, other DNA sequences code for this CDR3. The CDR3 nucleotides read TGTGCCAGCAGCTTCGGGGAGACCCAGTACTTC. Translation: CASSFGETQYF. The chain combines TRBV7-9 with TRBJ2-5; D gene ambiguous. The CDR3 covers 11 residues. The germline V and J ends were trimmed by 3 bases and 5 bases, with 4 bases remaining between them. CDR1 and CDR2 from the germline V gene are SEHNR and FQNEAQ (reference sequence).

The CDR3 reads CASSSSVSSYNEQFF. The CDR3 DNA reads as TGTGCCAGCAGTTCTAGCGTGAGCTCCTACAATGAGCAGTTCTTC. The chain links TRBV7-2 to TRBJ2-1; a weak D match, TRBD2 (6 bases). The V and J ends lost 6 bases and 0 bases respectively, with 12 bases between them. This CDR3 has 15 residues. Germline assignment: CDR1 SGHTA and CDR2 FQGNSA.

Concerning this clone itself: The identical CDR3 is also encoded by other nucleotide sequences in the sample. V and J are TRBV6-5 and TRBJ2-1, with 8 bases fitting TRBD1. This CDR3 has 16 amino acids. Germline trimming cut 0 bases from V and 4 bases from J; bases unmatched to any gene: 5. The germline V gene has CDR1 MNHEY and CDR2 SVGAGI. CDR3 protein: CASSYSTGQVYNEQFF. As DNA, the CDR3 is TGTGCCAGCAGTTACTCGACGGGACAGGTATACAATGAGCAGTTCTTC.

This clone has only one observation. The chain uses TRBV2 and TRBJ2-5; TRBD2 aligns across 10 bases. The CDR3 covers 16 residues. V gave up 1 base and J gave up 5 bases; unmatched junction bases: 7. Germline V gene lookup returns CDR1 SNHLY and CDR2 FYNNEI. The CDR3 spells CASSEVASGSRETQYF. The CDR3 DNA sequence: TGTGCCAGCAGTGAAGTGGCTAGCGGGAGTCGGGAGACCCAGTACTTC.

This sequence joins TRBV7-9 and TRBJ1-2, with 7 bases that match TRBD1. CDR3 length equals 15 residues. Germline loops: CDR1 SEHNR, CDR2 FQNEAQ (reference sequence). V shed 2 bases and J 3 bases; nucleotides not matched to a gene: 6. The CDR3 is CASSLSIGGHYGYTF. In nucleotides, the CDR3 is TGTGCCAGCAGCTTAAGTATAGGGGGCCACTATGGCTACACCTTC.

V usage is TRBV5-1 and J usage is TRBJ1-1; 7 bases align to TRBD1. The ends lost 3 bases at V and 1 base at J; junction bases unmatched: 6. Looked up from germline, CDR1 is SGHRS and CDR2 is YFSETQ. The length of the CDR3 is 15 residues. CDR3 sequence (DNA): TGCGCCAGCAGCTCGTGGACAGGATCGAACACTGAAGCTTTCTTT. It codes for CASSSWTGSNTEAFF.

The CDR3, as DNA: TGTGCCAGCAGCCAGAGGACAGGGGGCGCCTTCGGTGGAAACACCATATATTTT. Residues: CASSQRTGGAFGGNTIYF. This sequence joins TRBV5-5 and TRBJ1-3, with 11 positions matching TRBD1. Germline CDR1 is SGHKS and CDR2 is YYEKEE (reference sequence). V shed 4 bases, J shed 3 bases, and the junction held 12 bases outside the gene matches. There are 18 residues in the CDR3.